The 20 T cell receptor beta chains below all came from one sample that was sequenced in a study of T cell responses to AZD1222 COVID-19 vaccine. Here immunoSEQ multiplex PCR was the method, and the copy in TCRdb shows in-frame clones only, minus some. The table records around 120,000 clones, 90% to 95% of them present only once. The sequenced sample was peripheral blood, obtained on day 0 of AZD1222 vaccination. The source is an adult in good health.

The CDR3: CASSRGVVNTEAFF. The DNA of the CDR3 is TGTGCCAGCAGCCGTGGCGTGGTGAACACTGAAGCTTTCTTT. The rearrangement links TRBV4-2 to TRBJ1-1; D unresolved. Per the germline V gene, CDR1 is LGHNA and CDR2 is YNFKEQ. V dropped 4 bases and J dropped 0 bases, with 9 bases sitting between them. The CDR3 consists of 14 residues.

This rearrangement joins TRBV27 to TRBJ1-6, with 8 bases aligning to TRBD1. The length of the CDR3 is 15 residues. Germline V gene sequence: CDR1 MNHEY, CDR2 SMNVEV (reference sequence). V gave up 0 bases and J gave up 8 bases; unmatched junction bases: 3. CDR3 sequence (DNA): TGTGCCAGCAGTTTATCCGGACAGGGTTATTCACCCCTCCACTTT. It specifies CASSLSGQGYSPLHF.

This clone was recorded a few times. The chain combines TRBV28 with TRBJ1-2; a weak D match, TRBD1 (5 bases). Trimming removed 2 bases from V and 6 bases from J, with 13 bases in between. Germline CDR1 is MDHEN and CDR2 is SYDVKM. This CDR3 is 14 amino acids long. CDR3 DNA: TGTGCCAGCAGTTTAGGGACGGTTCATAATGGCTACACCTTC. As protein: CASSLGTVHNGYTF.

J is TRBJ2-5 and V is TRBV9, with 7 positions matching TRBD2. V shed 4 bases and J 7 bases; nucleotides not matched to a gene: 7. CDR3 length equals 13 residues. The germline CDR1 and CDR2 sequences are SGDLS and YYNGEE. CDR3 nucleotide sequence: TGTGCCAGCAGCCTCAGACTAGCAGGGACCCAGTACTTC. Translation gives CASSLRLAGTQYF.

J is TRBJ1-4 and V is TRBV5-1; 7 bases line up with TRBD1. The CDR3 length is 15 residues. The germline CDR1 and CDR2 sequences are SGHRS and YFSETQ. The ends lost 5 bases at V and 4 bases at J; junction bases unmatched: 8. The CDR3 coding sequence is TGCGCCAGCAGGCCCCCCGGGACAGTTAATGAAAAACTGTTTTTT. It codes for CASRPPGTVNEKLFF.

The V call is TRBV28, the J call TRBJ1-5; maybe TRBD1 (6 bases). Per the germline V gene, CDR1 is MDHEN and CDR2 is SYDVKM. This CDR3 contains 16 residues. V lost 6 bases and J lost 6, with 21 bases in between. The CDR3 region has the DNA TGTGCCAGCAGGGAATATCGGGGGGCGGTCGGTCAGCCCCAGCATTTT. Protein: CASREYRGAVGQPQHF.

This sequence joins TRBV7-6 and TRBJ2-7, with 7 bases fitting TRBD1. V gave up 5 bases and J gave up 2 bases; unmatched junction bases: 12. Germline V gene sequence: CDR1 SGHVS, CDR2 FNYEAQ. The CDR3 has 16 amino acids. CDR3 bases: TGTGCCAGCAGCCCAAACCCGGGACAGAGCCCCTACGAGCAGTACTTC. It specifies CASSPNPGQSPYEQYF.

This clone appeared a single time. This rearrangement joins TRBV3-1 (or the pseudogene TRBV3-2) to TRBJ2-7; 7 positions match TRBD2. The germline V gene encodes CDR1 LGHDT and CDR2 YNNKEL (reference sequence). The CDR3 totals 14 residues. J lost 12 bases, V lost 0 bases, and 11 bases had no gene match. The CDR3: CASSQDPLAAFPYF. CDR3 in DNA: TGTGCCAGCAGCCAAGACCCCCTAGCGGCTTTTCCGTACTTC.

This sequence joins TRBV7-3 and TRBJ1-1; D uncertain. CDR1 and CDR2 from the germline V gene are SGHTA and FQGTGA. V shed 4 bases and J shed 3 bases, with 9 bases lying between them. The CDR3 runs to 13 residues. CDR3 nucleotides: TGTGCCAGCAGCTGGACGCAGGACACTGAAGCTTTCTTT. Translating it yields CASSWTQDTEAFF.

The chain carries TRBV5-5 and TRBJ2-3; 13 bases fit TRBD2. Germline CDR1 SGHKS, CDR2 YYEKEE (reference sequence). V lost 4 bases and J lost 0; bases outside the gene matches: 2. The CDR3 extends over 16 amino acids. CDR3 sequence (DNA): TGTGCCAGCAGCAGGACTAGCGGGAGAAGCACAGATACGCAGTATTTT. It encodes CASSRTSGRSTDTQYF.

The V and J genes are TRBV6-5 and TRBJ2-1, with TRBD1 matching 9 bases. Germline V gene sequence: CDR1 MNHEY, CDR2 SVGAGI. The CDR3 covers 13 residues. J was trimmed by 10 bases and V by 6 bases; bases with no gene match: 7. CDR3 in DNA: TGTGCCAGCAGCCGGGACAGGGTAATAGAGCAGTTCTTC. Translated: CASSRDRVIEQFF.

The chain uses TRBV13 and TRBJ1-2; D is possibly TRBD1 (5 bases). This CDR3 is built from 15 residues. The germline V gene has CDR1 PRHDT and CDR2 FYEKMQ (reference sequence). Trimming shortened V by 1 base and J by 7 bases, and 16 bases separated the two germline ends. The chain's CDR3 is CASSLEDSPSSGYTF. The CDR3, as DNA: TGTGCCAGCAGCTTAGAAGACAGTCCTAGTAGTGGCTACACCTTC.

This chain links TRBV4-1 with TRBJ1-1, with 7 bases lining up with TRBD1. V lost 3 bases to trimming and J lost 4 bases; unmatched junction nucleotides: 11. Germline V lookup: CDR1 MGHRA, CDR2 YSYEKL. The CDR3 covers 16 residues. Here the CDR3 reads CASSQKRGLIGTEAFF. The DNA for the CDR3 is TGCGCCAGCAGCCAGAAGAGGGGGCTTATAGGCACTGAAGCTTTCTTT.

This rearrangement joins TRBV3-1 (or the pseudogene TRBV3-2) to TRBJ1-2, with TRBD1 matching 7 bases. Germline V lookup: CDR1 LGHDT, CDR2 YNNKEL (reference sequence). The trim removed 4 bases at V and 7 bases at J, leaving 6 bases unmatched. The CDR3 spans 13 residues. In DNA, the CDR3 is TGTGCCAGCAGCCCGGTCAGGGACAGTGGCTACACCTTC. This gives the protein CASSPVRDSGYTF.

The CDR3 region is CASSIDRGSNQPQHF. In DNA form, the CDR3 reads TGTGCCAGTAGTATAGACAGGGGCTCTAATCAGCCCCAGCATTTT. The V call is TRBV19, the J call TRBJ1-5; possibly TRBD1 for D (6 bases). Germline CDR1 and CDR2: LNHDA and SQIVND (reference sequence). The CDR3 runs to 15 residues. With 0 bases removed from V and 4 bases from J, the gap between germline ends came to 10 bases.

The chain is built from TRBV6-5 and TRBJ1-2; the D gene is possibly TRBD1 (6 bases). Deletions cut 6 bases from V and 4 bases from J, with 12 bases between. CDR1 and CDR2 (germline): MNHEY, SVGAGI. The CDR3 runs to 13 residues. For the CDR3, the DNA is TGTGCCAGCAGGGTACAGGGCCTCTATGGCTACACCTTC. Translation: CASRVQGLYGYTF.

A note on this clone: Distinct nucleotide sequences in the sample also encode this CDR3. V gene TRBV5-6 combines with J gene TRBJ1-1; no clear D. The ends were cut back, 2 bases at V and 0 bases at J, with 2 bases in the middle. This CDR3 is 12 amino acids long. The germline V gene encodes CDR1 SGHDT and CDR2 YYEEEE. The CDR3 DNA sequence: TGTGCCAGCAGCTTATTGAACACTGAAGCTTTCTTT. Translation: CASSLLNTEAFF.

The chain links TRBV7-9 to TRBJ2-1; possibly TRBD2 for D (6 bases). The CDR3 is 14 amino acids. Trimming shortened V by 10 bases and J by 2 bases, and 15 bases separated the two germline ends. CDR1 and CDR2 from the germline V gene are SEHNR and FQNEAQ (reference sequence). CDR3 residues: CAITGEPTYNEQFF. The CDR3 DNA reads TGTGCCATCACGGGGGAACCAACCTACAATGAGCAGTTCTTC.

CDR3 coding DNA: TGTGCCACCAGCAGGGGGATGGGAGGTAATTCACCCCTCCACTTT. Its translation is CATSRGMGGNSPLHF. V and J are TRBV15 and TRBJ1-6; the D is unclear. Germline V gene data show CDR1 as LNHNV and CDR2 as YYDKDF (reference sequence). Trimming cost V 3 bases and J 6 bases, with 12 bases left between them. The CDR3 sequence is 15 residues long.

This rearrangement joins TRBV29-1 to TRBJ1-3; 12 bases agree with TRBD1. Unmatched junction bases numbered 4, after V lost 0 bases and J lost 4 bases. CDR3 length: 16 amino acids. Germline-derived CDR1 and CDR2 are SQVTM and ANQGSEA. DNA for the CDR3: TGCAGCGTTGAAGATGGGGACAGGGGGCGCGGAAACACCATATATTTT. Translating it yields CSVEDGDRGRGNTIYF.